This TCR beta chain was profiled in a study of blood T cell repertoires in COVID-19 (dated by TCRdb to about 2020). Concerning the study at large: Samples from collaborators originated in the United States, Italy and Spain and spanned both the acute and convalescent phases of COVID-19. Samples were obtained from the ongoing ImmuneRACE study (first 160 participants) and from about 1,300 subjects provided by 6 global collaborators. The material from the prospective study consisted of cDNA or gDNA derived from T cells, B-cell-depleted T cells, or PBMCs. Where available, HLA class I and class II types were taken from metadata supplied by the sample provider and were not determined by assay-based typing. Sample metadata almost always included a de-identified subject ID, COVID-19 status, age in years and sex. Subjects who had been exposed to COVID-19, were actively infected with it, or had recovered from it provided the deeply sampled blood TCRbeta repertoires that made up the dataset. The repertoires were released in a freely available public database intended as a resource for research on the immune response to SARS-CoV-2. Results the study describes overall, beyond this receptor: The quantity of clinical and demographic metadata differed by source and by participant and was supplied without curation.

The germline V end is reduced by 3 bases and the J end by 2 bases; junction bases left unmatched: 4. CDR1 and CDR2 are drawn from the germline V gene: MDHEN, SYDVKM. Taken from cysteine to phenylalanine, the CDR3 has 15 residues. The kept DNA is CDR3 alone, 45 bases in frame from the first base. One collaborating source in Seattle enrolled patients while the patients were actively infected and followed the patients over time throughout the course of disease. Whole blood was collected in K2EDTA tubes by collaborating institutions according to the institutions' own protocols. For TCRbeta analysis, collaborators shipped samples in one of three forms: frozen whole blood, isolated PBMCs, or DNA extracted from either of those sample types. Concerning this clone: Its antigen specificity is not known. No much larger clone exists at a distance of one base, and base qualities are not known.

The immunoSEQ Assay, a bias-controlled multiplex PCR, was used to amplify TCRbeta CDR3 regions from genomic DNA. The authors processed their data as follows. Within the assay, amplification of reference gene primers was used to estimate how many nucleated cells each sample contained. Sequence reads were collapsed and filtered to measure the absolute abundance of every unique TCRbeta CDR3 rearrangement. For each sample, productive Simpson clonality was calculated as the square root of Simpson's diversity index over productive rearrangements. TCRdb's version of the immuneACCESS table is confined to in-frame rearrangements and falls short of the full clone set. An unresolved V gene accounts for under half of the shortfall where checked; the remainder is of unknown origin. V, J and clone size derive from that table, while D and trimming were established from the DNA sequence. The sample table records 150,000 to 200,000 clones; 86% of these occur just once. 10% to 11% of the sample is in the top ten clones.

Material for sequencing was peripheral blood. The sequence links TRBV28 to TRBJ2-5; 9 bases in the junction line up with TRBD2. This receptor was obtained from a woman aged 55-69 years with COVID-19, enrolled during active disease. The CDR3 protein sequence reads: CASSLPSGVQETQYF. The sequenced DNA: TGTGCCAGCAGTTTGCCTAGCGGGGTACAAGAGACCCAGTACTTC.